The source of this TCR beta chain is a study of tumor-infiltrating lymphocytes in glioblastoma multiforme. TCRB libraries came from RNA via three nested multiplex PCR rounds. These TCRB libraries lack any described unique molecular identifiers. TCRdb itself ran the multiplex PCR reads through MiXCR, one entry per CDR3 protein. The sample has over 10,000 distinct CDR3 sequences, around 70% seen once. Of note for this clonotype: This sequence may be a read error, since a much larger clone differs from it by one base.

Per germline, CDR1 SQVTM and CDR2 ANQGSEA. Germline trimming cut 4 bases from V and 11 bases from J; bases unmatched to any gene: 12. There are 14 residues in the CDR3. The clonotype was recovered from a male donor with glioblastoma. Material for sequencing was brain tumor tissue. This chain joins TRBV29-1 and TRBJ2-1, with 9 bases lining up with TRBD2. The CDR3 loop is CSVVRSSGETQQFF. The CDR3, as DNA: TGCAGCGTTGTTCGTTCTAGCGGGGAAACTCAGCAGTTCTTC.